The present T cell receptor beta chain was sequenced within a study of T cell changes during pregnancy in multiple sclerosis. The CDR3 totals 13 residues. Trimming cost V 0 bases and J 5 bases, with 7 bases left between them. Germline CDR1 reads LGHNA; CDR2 reads YSLEER. Clones were sequenced by immunoSEQ multiplex PCR, and TCRdb holds only the in-frame ones, with some missing. The sample carries 70,000 to 95,000 clones, more than 80% recorded once. The gene calls are TRBV4-3 and TRBJ2-5; D ambiguous. The receptor's source is a female donor in good health, enrolled as a control in a pregnancy study. The sequenced sample was peripheral blood, obtained in the second trimester of pregnancy. CDR3 bases: TGCGCCAGCAGCCAAGAAAATCGGGAGACCCAGTACTTC. Translated, it gives CASSQENRETQYF.